This TCR beta chain originates from a study of T cells after yellow fever vaccination. The overall study: In the case of low-cell-number fractions, SMART-Seq v4 Ultra Low Input was used for preparation. Study-wide points: In FACS-sorted repertoires, abundant clonotypes from the bulk population could appear as contaminants. Among primary-vaccination clones, most reappeared after the booster, at about 95% for CD4 and approximately 88% for CD8.

This clonotype was counted only a few times. Its target is unknown. Synthesis of TCR cDNA relied on 5'RACE template switching, which attached a universal primer site and UMIs. Via MiXCR, TCRdb re-called the 5' RACE reads, giving one row per CDR3 protein. Seen here are around 340,000 distinct CDR3 sequences, around 12% observed once, and the top ten hold 3.2%. V shed 5 bases, J shed 5 bases, and the junction held 7 bases outside the gene matches. CDR3 length: 16 amino acids. CDR1 and CDR2 from the germline V gene are SGHTA and FQGNSA. The sequence came from a man between 18 and 29 years old who received the YFV17D yellow fever vaccine. This specimen was CD4+ T cells sorted from PBMCs, taken 15 days after the yellow fever booster vaccination. The chain uses TRBV7-2 and TRBJ2-2, with 11 bases that match TRBD1. DNA of the CDR3: TGTGCCAGCAGCACCGGGACAGGGGGTGGTACCGGGGAGCTGTTTTTT. It yields the protein CASSTGTGGGTGELFF.